The sequence of this TCR beta chain was determined in a study of blood T cell repertoires in COVID-19. Study background: COVID-19 samples, acute and convalescent, were from the United States, Italy and Spain. PBMCs, B-cell-depleted T cells, or T cells provided the cDNA or gDNA that made up the material.

As processed by the authors: Reference gene primer amplification gave estimated nucleated cell counts. TCRdb's copy holds only in-frame clones and misses some; the assay was immunoSEQ multiplex PCR. V, J and clone size derive from that table, while D and trimming were established from the DNA sequence. The sample has 350,000 to 450,000 clones; more than 85% are singletons. Germline CDR1 and CDR2: GTSNPN and SVGIG (reference sequence). The CDR3 contains 12 residues. Trimming left V 6 bases short and J 4 bases short, with 10 bases between. The clonotype originates from a human donor in a cohort sampled during active COVID-19. The rearrangement joins TRBV30 to TRBJ1-5; D is undetermined. The sample comprised peripheral blood. The chain's CDR3 is CACTNRNQPQHF. In DNA, the CDR3 is TGTGCCTGTACTAATAGGAATCAGCCCCAGCATTTT.